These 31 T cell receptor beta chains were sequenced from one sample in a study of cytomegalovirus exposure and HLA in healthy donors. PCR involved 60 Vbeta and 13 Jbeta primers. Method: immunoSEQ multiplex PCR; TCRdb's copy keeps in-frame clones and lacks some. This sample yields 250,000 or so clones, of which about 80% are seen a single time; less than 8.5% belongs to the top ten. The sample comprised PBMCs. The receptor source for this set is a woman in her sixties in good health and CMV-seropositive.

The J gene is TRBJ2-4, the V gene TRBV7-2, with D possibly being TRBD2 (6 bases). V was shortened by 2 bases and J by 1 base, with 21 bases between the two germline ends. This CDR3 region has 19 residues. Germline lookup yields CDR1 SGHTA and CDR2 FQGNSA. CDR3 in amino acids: CASSLIGGLVASAKNIQYF. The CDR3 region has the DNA TGTGCCAGCAGCTTAATTGGAGGGTTGGTAGCCTCGGCCAAAAACATTCAGTACTTC.

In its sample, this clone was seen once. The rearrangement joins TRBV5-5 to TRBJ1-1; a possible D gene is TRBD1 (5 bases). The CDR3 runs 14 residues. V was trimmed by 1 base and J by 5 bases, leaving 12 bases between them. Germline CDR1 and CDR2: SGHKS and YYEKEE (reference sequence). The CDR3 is CASSLQVGPTEAFF. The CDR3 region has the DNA TGTGCCAGCAGCTTGCAGGTGGGGCCTACTGAAGCTTTCTTT. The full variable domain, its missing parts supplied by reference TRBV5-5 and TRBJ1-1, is DAGVTQSPTHLIKTRGQQVTLRCSPISGHKSVSWYQQVLGQGPQFIFQYYEKEERGRGNFPDRFSARQFPNYSSELNVNALLLGDSALYLCASSLQVGPTEAFFGQGTRLTVV.

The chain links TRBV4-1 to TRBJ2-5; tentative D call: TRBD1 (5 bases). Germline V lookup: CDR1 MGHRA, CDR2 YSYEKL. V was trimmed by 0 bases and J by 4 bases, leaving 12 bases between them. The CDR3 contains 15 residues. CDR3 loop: CASSQDRWQGETQYF. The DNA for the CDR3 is TGCGCCAGCAGCCAAGATAGGTGGCAGGGAGAGACCCAGTACTTC.

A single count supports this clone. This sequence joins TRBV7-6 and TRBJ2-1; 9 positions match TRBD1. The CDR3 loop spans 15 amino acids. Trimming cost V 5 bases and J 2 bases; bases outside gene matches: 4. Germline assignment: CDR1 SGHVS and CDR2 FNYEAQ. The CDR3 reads CASSRRTGAYNEQFF. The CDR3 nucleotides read TGTGCCAGCAGCCGTAGGACAGGGGCCTACAATGAGCAGTTCTTC. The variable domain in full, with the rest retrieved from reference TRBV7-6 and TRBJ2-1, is GAGVSQSPRYKVTKRGQDVALRCDPISGHVSLYWYRQALGQGPEFLTYFNYEAQQDKSGLPNDRFSAERPEGSISTLTIQRTEQRDSAMYRCASSRRTGAYNEQFFGPGTRLTVL.

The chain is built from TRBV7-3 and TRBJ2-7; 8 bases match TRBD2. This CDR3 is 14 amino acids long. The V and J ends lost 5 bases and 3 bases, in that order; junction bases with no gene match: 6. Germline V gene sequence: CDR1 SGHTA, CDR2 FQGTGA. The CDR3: CASSPGLGNYEQYF. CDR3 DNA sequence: TGTGCCAGCAGCCCGGGACTAGGTAACTACGAGCAGTACTTC. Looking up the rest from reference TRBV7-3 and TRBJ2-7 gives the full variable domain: GAGVSQTPSNKVTEKGKYVELRCDPISGHTALYWYRQSLGQGPEFLIYFQGTGAADDSGLPNDRFFAVRPEGSVSTLKIQRTERGDSAVYLCASSPGLGNYEQYFGPGTRLTVT.

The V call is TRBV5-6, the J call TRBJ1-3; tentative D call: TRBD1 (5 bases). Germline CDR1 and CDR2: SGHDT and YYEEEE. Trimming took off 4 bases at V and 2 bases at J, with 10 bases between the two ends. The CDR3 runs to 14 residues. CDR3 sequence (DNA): TGTGCCAGCAGCCTGGGGGGGGCTGGAAACACCATATATTTT. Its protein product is CASSLGGAGNTIYF.

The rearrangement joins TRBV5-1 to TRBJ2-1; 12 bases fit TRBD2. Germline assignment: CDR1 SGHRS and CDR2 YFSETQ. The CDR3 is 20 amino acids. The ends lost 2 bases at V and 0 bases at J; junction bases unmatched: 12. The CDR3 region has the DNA TGCGCCAGCAGCTTTCCTCGGACTAGCGGGGTCCCCCTCTCCTACAATGAGCAGTTCTTC. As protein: CASSFPRTSGVPLSYNEQFF.

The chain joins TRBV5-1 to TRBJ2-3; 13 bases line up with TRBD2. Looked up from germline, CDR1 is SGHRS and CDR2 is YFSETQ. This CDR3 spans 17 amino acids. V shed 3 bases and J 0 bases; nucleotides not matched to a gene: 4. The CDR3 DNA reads TGCGCCAGCAGCTCGGGACTAGCGGGAACTAGCACAGATACGCAGTATTTT. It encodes CASSSGLAGTSTDTQYF.

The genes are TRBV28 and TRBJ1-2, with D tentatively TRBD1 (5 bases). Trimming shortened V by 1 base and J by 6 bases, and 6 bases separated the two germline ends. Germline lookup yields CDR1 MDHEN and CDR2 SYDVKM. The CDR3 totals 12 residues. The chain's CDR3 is CASSLSGDGYTF. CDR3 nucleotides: TGTGCCAGCAGTTTATCGGGGGATGGCTACACCTTC.

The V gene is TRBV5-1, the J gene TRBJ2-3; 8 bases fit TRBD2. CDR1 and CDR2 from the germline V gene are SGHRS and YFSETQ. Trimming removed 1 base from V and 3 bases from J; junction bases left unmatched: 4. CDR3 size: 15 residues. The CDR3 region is CASSLSSGSTDTQYF. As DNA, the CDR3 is TGCGCCAGCAGCTTGTCCAGCGGGAGTACAGATACGCAGTATTTT.

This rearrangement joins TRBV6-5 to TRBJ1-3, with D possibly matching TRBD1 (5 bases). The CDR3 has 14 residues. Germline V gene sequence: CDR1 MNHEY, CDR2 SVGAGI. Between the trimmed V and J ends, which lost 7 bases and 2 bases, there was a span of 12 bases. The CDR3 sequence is CASTRWGPGNTIYF. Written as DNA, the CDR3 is TGTGCCAGCACCCGATGGGGCCCTGGAAACACCATATATTTT.

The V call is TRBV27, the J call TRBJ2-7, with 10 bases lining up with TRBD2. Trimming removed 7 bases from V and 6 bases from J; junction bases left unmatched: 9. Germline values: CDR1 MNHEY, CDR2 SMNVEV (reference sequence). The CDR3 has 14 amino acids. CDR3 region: CASTLSGRAAEQYF. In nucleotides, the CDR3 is TGTGCCAGCACCCTAAGCGGGAGGGCCGCCGAGCAGTACTTC.

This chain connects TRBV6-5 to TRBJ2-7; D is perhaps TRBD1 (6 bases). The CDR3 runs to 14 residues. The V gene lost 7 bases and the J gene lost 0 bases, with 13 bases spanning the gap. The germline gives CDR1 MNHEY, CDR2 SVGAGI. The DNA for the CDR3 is TGTGCCAGCACCACAGGGTCGGGCTCCTACGAGCAGTACTTC. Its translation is CASTTGSGSYEQYF.

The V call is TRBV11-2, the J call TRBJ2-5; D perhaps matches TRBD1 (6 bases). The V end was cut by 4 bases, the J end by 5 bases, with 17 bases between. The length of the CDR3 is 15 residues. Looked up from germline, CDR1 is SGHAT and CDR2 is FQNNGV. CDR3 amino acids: CASSSPQGVWETQYF. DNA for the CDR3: TGTGCCAGCAGCTCGCCACAGGGCGTTTGGGAGACCCAGTACTTC.

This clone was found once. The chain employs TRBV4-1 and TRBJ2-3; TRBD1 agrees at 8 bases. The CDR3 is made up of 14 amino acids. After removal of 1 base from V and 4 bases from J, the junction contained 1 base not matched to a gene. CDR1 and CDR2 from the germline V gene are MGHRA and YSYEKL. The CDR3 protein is CASSQGTGSDTQYF. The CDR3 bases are TGCGCCAGCAGCCAAGGGACAGGGTCAGATACGCAGTATTTT.

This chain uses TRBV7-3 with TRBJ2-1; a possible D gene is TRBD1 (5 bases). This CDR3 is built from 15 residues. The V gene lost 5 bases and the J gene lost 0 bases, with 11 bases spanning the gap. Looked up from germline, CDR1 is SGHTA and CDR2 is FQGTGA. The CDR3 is CASSPGYSSYNEQFF. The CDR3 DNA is TGTGCCAGCAGCCCAGGGTATAGCTCCTACAATGAGCAGTTCTTC. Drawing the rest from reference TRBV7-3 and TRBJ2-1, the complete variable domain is GAGVSQTPSNKVTEKGKYVELRCDPISGHTALYWYRQSLGQGPEFLIYFQGTGAADDSGLPNDRFFAVRPEGSVSTLKIQRTERGDSAVYLCASSPGYSSYNEQFFGPGTRLTVL.

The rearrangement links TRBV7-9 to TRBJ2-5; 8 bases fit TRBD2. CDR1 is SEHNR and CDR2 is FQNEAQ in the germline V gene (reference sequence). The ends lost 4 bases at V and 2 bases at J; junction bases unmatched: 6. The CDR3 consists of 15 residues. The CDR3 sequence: CASSSGGTRQETQYF. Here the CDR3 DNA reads TGTGCCAGCAGCTCAGGTGGGACTAGACAAGAGACCCAGTACTTC.

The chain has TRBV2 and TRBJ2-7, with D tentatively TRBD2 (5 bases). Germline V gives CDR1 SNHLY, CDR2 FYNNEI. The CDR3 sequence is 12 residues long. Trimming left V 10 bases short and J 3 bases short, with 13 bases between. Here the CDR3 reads CATARDNYEQYF. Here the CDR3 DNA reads TGTGCCACCGCTCGGGATAACTACGAGCAGTACTTC.

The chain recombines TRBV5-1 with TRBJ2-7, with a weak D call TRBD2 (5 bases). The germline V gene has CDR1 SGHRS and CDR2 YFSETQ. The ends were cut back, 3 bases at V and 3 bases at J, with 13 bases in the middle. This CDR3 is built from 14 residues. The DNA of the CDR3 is TGCGCCAGCAGCTCCCGGGGTAGCGACTACGAGCAGTACTTC. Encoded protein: CASSSRGSDYEQYF.

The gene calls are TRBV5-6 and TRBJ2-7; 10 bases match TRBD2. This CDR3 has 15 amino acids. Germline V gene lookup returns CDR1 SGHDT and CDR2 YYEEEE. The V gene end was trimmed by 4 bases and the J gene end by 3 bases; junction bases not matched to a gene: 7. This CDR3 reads CASSKLAGVLYEQYF. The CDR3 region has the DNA TGTGCCAGCAGCAAGCTAGCGGGAGTACTCTACGAGCAGTACTTC. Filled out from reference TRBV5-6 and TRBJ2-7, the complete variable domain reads DAGVTQSPTHLIKTRGQQVTLRCSPKSGHDTVSWYQQALGQGPQFIFQYYEEEERQRGNFPDRFSGHQFPNYSSELNVNALLLGDSALYLCASSKLAGVLYEQYFGPGTRLTVT.

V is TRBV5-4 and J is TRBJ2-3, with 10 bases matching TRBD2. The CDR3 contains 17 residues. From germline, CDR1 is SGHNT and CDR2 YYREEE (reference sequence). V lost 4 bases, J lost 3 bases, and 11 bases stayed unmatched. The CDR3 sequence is CASSPFPSGSLTDTQYF. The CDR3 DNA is TGTGCCAGCAGCCCCTTTCCTAGCGGGAGTTTGACAGATACGCAGTATTTT.

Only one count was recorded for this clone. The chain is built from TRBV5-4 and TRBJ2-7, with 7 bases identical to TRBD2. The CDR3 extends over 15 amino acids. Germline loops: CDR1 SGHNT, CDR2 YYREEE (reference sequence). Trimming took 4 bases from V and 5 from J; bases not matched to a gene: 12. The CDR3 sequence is CASSSGGGSGNEQYF. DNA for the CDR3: TGTGCCAGCAGCAGTGGCGGCGGGAGTGGGAACGAGCAGTACTTC.

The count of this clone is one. CDR3 in amino acids: CSVGLGETQYF. CDR3 in DNA: TGCAGCGTTGGACTAGGAGAGACCCAGTACTTC. The genes are TRBV29-1 and TRBJ2-5; D may be TRBD2 (6 bases). Germline CDR1 and CDR2: SQVTM and ANQGSEA. V was cut by 4 bases and J by 4 bases, with 7 bases left in between. This CDR3 is built from 11 residues.

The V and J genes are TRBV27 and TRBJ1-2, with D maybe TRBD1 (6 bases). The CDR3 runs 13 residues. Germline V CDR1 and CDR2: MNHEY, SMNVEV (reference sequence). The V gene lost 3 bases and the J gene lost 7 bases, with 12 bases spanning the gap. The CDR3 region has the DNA TGTGCCAGCAGTTTGGGTATAGGGGGTGGCTACACCTTC. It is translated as CASSLGIGGGYTF.

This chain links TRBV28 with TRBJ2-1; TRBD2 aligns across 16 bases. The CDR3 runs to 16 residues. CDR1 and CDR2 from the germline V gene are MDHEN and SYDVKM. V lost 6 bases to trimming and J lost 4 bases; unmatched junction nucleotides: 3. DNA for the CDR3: TGTGCCAGCAGGGGACTAGCGGGAGGGCGATACAATGAGCAGTTCTTC. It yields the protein CASRGLAGGRYNEQFF.

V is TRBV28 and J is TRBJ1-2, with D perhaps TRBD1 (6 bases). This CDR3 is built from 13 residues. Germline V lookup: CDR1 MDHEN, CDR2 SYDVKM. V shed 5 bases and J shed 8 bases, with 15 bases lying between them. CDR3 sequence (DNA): TGTGCCAGCAGTCCGGGGGGGGCTATAGGCTACACCTTC. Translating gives CASSPGGAIGYTF.

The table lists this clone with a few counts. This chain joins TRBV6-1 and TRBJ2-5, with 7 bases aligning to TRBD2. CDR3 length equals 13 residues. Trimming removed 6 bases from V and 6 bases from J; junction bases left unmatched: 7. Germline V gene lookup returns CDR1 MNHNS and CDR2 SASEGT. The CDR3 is CASRPISGKTQYF. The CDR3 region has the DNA TGTGCCAGCAGGCCGATCAGCGGGAAGACCCAGTACTTC.

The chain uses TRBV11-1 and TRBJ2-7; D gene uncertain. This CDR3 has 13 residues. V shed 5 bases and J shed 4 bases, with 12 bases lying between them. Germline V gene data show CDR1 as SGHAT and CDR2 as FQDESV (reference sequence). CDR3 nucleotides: TGTGCCAGCAGCCCCACATCTCGATACGAGCAGTACTTC. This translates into CASSPTSRYEQYF.

DNA for the CDR3: TGTGCCAGCACCTTTCGGACAGGGGGACAAGAGACCCAGTACTTC. Encoded protein: CASTFRTGGQETQYF. This chain uses TRBV2 with TRBJ2-5; 10 bases fit TRBD1. J was trimmed by 2 bases and V by 7 bases; bases with no gene match: 7. Germline CDR1 reads SNHLY; CDR2 reads FYNNEI. CDR3 length: 15 amino acids. The full variable domain, in which reference TRBV2 and TRBJ2-5 provide the parts outside the CDR3, is EPEVTQTPSHQVTQMGQEVILRCVPISNHLYFYWYRQILGQKVEFLVSFYNNEISEKSEIFDDQFSVERPDGSNFTLKIRSTKLEDSAMYFCASTFRTGGQETQYFGPGTRLLVL.

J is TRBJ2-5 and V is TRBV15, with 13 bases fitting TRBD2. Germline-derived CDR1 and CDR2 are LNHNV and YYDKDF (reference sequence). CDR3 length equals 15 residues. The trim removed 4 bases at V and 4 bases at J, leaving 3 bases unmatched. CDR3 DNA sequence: TGTGCCACCAGCACCAGGACTAGCGGGGGAGAGACCCAGTACTTC. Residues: CATSTRTSGGETQYF.

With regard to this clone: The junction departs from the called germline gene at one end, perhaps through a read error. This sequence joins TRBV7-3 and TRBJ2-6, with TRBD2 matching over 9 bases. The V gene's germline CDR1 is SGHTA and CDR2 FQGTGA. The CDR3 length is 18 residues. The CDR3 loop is CASSLGLAGIAGASVLTF. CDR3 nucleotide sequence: TGTGCCAGCAGCTTAGGGCTAGCGGGAATTGCAGGGGCCAGCGTCCTGACTTTC.